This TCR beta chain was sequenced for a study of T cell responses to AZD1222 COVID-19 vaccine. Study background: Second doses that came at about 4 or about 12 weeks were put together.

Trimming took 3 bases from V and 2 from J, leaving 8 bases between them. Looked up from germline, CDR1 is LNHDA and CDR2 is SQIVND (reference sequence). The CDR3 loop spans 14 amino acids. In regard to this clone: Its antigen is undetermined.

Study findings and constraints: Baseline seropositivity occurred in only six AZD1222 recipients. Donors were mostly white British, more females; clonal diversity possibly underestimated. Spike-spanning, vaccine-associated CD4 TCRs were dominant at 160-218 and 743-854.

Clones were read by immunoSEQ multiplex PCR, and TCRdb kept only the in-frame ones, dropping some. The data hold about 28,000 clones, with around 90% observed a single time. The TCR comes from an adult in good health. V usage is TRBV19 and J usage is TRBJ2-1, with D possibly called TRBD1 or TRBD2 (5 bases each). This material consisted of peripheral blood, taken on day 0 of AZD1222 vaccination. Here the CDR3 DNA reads TGTGCCAGTAGTATTCAGGGAGCCTACAATGAGCAGTTCTTC. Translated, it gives CASSIQGAYNEQFF.